This TCR beta chain was sequenced during a study of human T cells and chemical hapten exposure. TCRdb reanalysed the RACE reads using MiXCR and keeps one entry per CDR3 protein. The sample carries approximately 340,000 distinct CDR3 sequences, roughly 6.9% recorded once. Per the germline V gene, CDR1 is LNHNV and CDR2 is YYDKDF (reference sequence). This CDR3 comprises 17 residues. J gave up 1 base and V 1 base, and 6 bases lay outside the gene matches. This clonotype has ten or more counts. Time point in this sample: patch test 1, 2 weeks after DPC sensitization. Treatment specified: therapeutic diphenylcyclopropenone sensitization with weekly scalp DPC.

Sequenced material: whole blood, taken in connection with sensitization to the hapten diphenylcyclopropenone (DPC). This clonotype was sampled from a woman aged 18 to 35 with alopecia areata. Some clones in this sample may be carry-over from other donors' samples. The chain joins TRBV15 to TRBJ2-3; 9 bases line up with TRBD1. The CDR3 DNA is TGTGCCACCAGCAGAGGACAGGGGGAGGTGGGCACAGATACGCAGTATTTT. It specifies CATSRGQGEVGTDTQYF.